The source of this TCR beta chain is a study of T-cell reconstitution after alpha-beta-depleted transplantation in children. In this sample, this clonotype turned up many times. Unique molecular identifiers were incorporated during preparation of the TCRbeta library. Each CDR3 protein gets one entry after TCRdb re-called the PCR reads with MiXCR. The sample carries fewer than 400,000 distinct CDR3 sequences, just over 20% recorded once. CDR1 DFQATT and CDR2 SNEGSKA come from the germline V gene (reference sequence). The CDR3 has 10 residues. Trimming removed 3 bases from V and 6 bases from J, with 4 bases in between.

The receptor comes from a human donor who donated a stem cell graft to a child with acute myeloid leukemia. J is TRBJ2-3 and V is TRBV20-1; D not certain. The material sequenced was PBMCs from the stem cell graft donor, taken from the stem cell graft. CDR3 loop: CSASSDTQYF. As DNA, the CDR3 is TGCAGTGCTAGTAGTGATACGCAGTATTTT.